This TCR beta chain was observed in a study of somatic mutations in cytotoxic T cells in rheumatoid arthritis. Clones were sequenced by immunoSEQ multiplex PCR, and TCRdb holds only the in-frame ones, with some missing. In the table there are approximately 3,000 clones, approximately 90% of which are singletons. Germline CDR1 and CDR2: MNHEY and SMNVEV (reference sequence). With 5 bases removed from V and 8 bases from J, the gap between germline ends came to 12 bases. The CDR3 loop spans 12 amino acids. Broader study findings: Over 20% of CD8+ cells belonged to the largest CD8+ clone in about an eighth of the roughly 65 patients. Levels of CD8+ T-cell clonality in rheumatoid arthritis patients were statistically indistinguishable from those seen in age-matched healthy controls, with no significant difference.

As for this clone: Its target is not known.

This TCR derives from a woman between 18 and 30 years old with rheumatoid arthritis. The chain has TRBV27 and TRBJ1-2; D possibly corresponds to TRBD1 (6 bases). The source material was CD8+ T cells sorted from blood. CDR3 sequence (DNA): TGTGCCAGCAGTGAGGACAGATTCGGCTACACCTTC. Residues: CASSEDRFGYTF.